These 11 T cell receptor beta chains came from one sample sequenced in a study of Ad26.COV2.S vaccination and SARS-CoV-2 variants. The sample's treatment: roughly 20 received Ad26.COV2.S at low or high dose, single or two shots; a few received placebo; per-sample allocation not given. Sampling was done on day 63 after the first vaccine or placebo injection. Profiled with immunoSEQ multiplex PCR; TCRdb holds only in-frame clones, not every one. The sample consists of 440,000 or so clones, less than 95% of them appearing once. The sample here was peripheral blood, taken in a trial of Ad26.COV2.S vaccine versus placebo. These receptors originate from a person between 18 and 65 years old who received the Ad26.COV2.S COVID-19 vaccine or a placebo.

The CDR3 coding sequence is TGTGCCAGCAGCCAAGGTCGGAACTATGGCTACACCTTC. Amino acid sequence: CASSQGRNYGYTF. The chain employs TRBV3-1 (or the pseudogene TRBV3-2) and TRBJ1-2; D not resolved. The germline CDR1 and CDR2 sequences are LGHDT and YNNKEL (reference sequence). V was trimmed by 1 base and J by 2 bases, leaving 5 bases between them. The CDR3 contains 13 residues.

The chain links TRBV19 to TRBJ1-5, with unresolved D. CDR3 length: 13 residues. Per the germline V gene, CDR1 is LNHDA and CDR2 is SQIVND (reference sequence). Deletions cut 7 bases from V and 4 bases from J, with 11 bases between. The CDR3 bases are TGTGCCAGTACCCCAGGACTTAATCAGCCCCAGCATTTT. Protein: CASTPGLNQPQHF.

The J gene is TRBJ2-1, the V gene TRBV7-2; 8 bases line up with TRBD2. The junction had 10 bases not matched to a gene; V was cut back by 3 bases and J by 9 bases. Germline V lookup: CDR1 SGHTA, CDR2 FQGNSA. The CDR3 spans 15 residues. In DNA, the CDR3 is TGTGCCAGCAGCTTGACCAGCGGGAGTCCAGGTGAGCAGTTCTTC. The encoded protein is CASSLTSGSPGEQFF.

V is TRBV9 and J is TRBJ2-1, with 7 bases that match TRBD2. CDR1 SGDLS and CDR2 YYNGEE come from the germline V gene. The ends lost 0 bases at V and 5 bases at J; junction bases unmatched: 5. This CDR3 has 15 amino acids. The CDR3 DNA reads as TGTGCCAGCAGCGTAGTCGGGACTAAAAACAATGAGCAGTTCTTC. Residues: CASSVVGTKNNEQFF.

V and J are TRBV7-2 and TRBJ2-2, with 7 nucleotides matching TRBD2. This CDR3 is built from 15 residues. Germline V gene data show CDR1 as SGHTA and CDR2 as FQGNSA. V was clipped by 3 bases and J by 6 bases; unmatched bases: 7. The CDR3 coding sequence is TGTGCCAGCAGCTTTATGCAGGGAGGGGCCGGGGAGCTGTTTTTT. The encoded protein is CASSFMQGGAGELFF.

The J gene is TRBJ1-5, the V gene TRBV27; 8 positions agree with TRBD1. J gave up 7 bases and V 5 bases, and 10 bases lay outside the gene matches. The CDR3 length is 15 residues. Germline V gene sequence: CDR1 MNHEY, CDR2 SMNVEV (reference sequence). This CDR3 reads CASSQGAGRRQPQHF. In DNA form, the CDR3 reads TGTGCCAGCAGTCAGGGGGCCGGCCGCAGGCAGCCCCAGCATTTT.

This chain joins TRBV5-8 and TRBJ2-5; possibly TRBD1 for D (6 bases). The CDR3 is made up of 17 amino acids. In germline, CDR1 is SGHTS, CDR2 YDEGEE. V was pared by 0 bases and J by 4 bases, with 19 bases between. The CDR3 nucleotides are TGTGCCAGCAGCTTGGCCGAAGGTACAGGGTGGCGAGAGACCCAGTACTTC. Protein sequence: CASSLAEGTGWRETQYF.

V is TRBV7-9 and J is TRBJ1-5; TRBD1 agrees at 9 bases. The CDR3 spans 16 residues. V gave up 5 bases and J gave up 3 bases; unmatched junction bases: 8. CDR1 and CDR2 (germline): SEHNR, FQNEAQ (reference sequence). CDR3 nucleotide sequence: TGTGCCAGCAGCACCAGGGACAGGGTATACAATCAGCCCCAGCATTTT. It specifies CASSTRDRVYNQPQHF.

V is TRBV3-1 (or the pseudogene TRBV3-2) and J is TRBJ2-2, with D possibly called TRBD1 or TRBD2 (5 bases each). Per the germline V gene, CDR1 is LGHDT and CDR2 is YNNKEL (reference sequence). The CDR3 consists of 14 residues. V lost 2 bases and J lost 4, with 8 bases in between. The CDR3 loop reads CASSQQGRTGELFF. CDR3 nucleotide sequence: TGTGCCAGCAGCCAACAGGGACGCACCGGGGAGCTGTTTTTT.

This chain connects TRBV7-2 to TRBJ1-2, with TRBD1 matching over 8 bases. The ends lost 7 bases at V and 7 bases at J; junction bases unmatched: 11. The CDR3 consists of 14 residues. From germline, CDR1 is SGHTA and CDR2 FQGNSA. As DNA, the CDR3 is TGTGCCAGCAACCTGGGGCAGGGGGCCTCTGGCTACACCTTC. Amino acid sequence: CASNLGQGASGYTF.

This chain links TRBV3-1 (or the pseudogene TRBV3-2) with TRBJ2-2, with 8 bases identical to TRBD1. After removal of 6 bases from V and 2 bases from J, the junction contained 11 bases not matched to a gene. Germline V gene data show CDR1 as LGHDT and CDR2 as YNNKEL (reference sequence). The CDR3 is made up of 17 amino acids. The CDR3 reads CASRQLMDRANTGELFF. CDR3 bases: TGTGCCAGCAGACAACTAATGGACAGGGCCAACACCGGGGAGCTGTTTTTT.